These 9 T cell receptor beta chains share one sample of origin, sequenced in a study of shared clonotypes between healthy human individuals. The data were produced by immunoSEQ multiplex PCR, yet TCRdb's version contains in-frame clones alone and is incomplete. This sample has millions of clones, with 95% found just once. Material for sequencing was naive CD4+ T cells sorted from blood. Subset indicated: CD45RA+ positively selected. The receptors come from a man aged 18 to 29 in good health.

The chain is built from TRBV11-2 and TRBJ1-6; no clear D. Trimming stripped 5 bases from V and 0 bases from J, with 8 bases between. The CDR3 totals 15 residues. The germline V gene encodes CDR1 SGHAT and CDR2 FQNNGV. DNA of the CDR3: TGTGCCAGCAGCCCGGGTGGCTCCTATAATTCACCCCTCCACTTT. Translation gives CASSPGGSYNSPLHF.

This chain joins TRBV25-1 and TRBJ1-2; D call uncertain. The V end was cut by 2 bases, the J end by 7 bases, with 11 bases between. CDR1 is MGHDK, CDR2 SYGVNS, per germline. The CDR3 consists of 13 residues. The CDR3 DNA follows: TGTGCCAGCAGTGAAGGCCCCCTAGGTGGCTACACCTTC. Its translation: CASSEGPLGGYTF.

This chain joins TRBV7-2 and TRBJ1-2; TRBD1 is a possible D gene (5 bases). Trimming took 0 bases from V and 10 from J, leaving 12 bases between them. Per germline, CDR1 SGHTA and CDR2 FQGNSA. There are 13 residues in the CDR3. CDR3 sequence: CASSLAGKGPYTF. CDR3 DNA: TGTGCCAGCAGCTTAGCCGGGAAGGGGCCCTACACCTTC. Complete variable domain (other parts from reference TRBV7-2 and TRBJ1-2): GAGVSQSPSNKVTEKGKDVELRCDPISGHTALYWYRQSLGQGLEFLIYFQGNSAPDKSGLPSDRFSAERTGGSVSTLTIQRTQQEDSAVYLCASSLAGKGPYTFGSGTRLTVV.

V and J are TRBV5-4 and TRBJ2-5, with 9 bases fitting TRBD2. Trimming cost V 0 bases and J 5 bases; bases outside gene matches: 5. This CDR3 has 15 residues. From germline, CDR1 is SGHNT and CDR2 YYREEE (reference sequence). In DNA form, the CDR3 reads TGTGCCAGCAGCTTGGACAGCGGGGGGAGGGAGACCCAGTACTTC. This translates into CASSLDSGGRETQYF. Based on the CDR3 plus reference TRBV5-4 and TRBJ2-5, the full variable domain is ETGVTQSPTHLIKTRGQQVTLRCSSQSGHNTVSWYQQALGQGPQFIFQYYREEENGRGNFPPRFSGLQFPNYSSELNVNALELDDSALYLCASSLDSGGRETQYFGPGTRLLVL.

The table lists this clone with a count of one. The chain links TRBV7-6 to TRBJ2-7; a possible D gene is TRBD2 (5 bases). CDR1 is SGHVS, CDR2 FNYEAQ, per germline. The CDR3 totals 16 residues. Trimming shortened V by 1 base and J by 3 bases, and 16 bases separated the two germline ends. The CDR3 spells CASSLGRSATIYEQYF. CDR3 bases: TGTGCCAGCAGCTTAGGTCGTAGCGCGACGATCTACGAGCAGTACTTC.

This CDR3 reads CASSDWDMNTEAFF. CDR3 DNA: TGTGCCAGCAGCGACTGGGACATGAACACTGAAGCTTTCTTT. The genes are TRBV28 and TRBJ1-1; perhaps TRBD1 as D (6 bases). The germline gives CDR1 MDHEN, CDR2 SYDVKM. This CDR3 is built from 14 residues. V lost 6 bases to trimming and J lost 0 bases, with 11 bases between them.

This clone was seen only once. Other nucleotide sequences from this sample produce the same CDR3. This rearrangement joins TRBV30 to TRBJ2-6, with unresolved D. V lost 2 bases and J lost 0, with 5 bases in between. Germline lookup yields CDR1 GTSNPN and CDR2 SVGIG (reference sequence). The length of the CDR3 is 14 residues. The CDR3 DNA is TGTGCCTGGAGTACGGGCTCTGGGGCCAACGTCCTGACTTTC. Residues: CAWSTGSGANVLTF.

The chain recombines TRBV5-4 with TRBJ2-2; D unresolved. Looked up from germline, CDR1 is SGHNT and CDR2 is YYREEE (reference sequence). The CDR3 spans 14 residues. The V end was cut by 0 bases, the J end by 6 bases, with 9 bases between. The DNA of the CDR3 is TGTGCCAGCAGCTTGGAAGGATTGGCCGGGGAGCTGTTTTTT. Its translation: CASSLEGLAGELFF.

The J gene is TRBJ2-5, the V gene TRBV19, with 8 bases that match TRBD1. Germline values: CDR1 LNHDA, CDR2 SQIVND (reference sequence). This CDR3 is 14 amino acids long. V shed 8 bases, J shed 5 bases, and the junction held 10 bases outside the gene matches. Here the CDR3 reads CASGGDRGRETQYF. Written as DNA, the CDR3 is TGTGCCAGTGGAGGAGACAGGGGCCGTGAGACCCAGTACTTC.